Each of the 21 T cell receptor beta chains below was sequenced from the same sample in a study of identical twins. TCRdb reprocessed the 5' RACE reads via MiXCR and lists one record per CDR3 protein. Among over 550,000 distinct CDR3 sequences, under 8.5% were seen once, and the ten largest hold 1.6%. These same records also appear under a second study, on yellow fever vaccine responses in identical twins.

Sequenced sample: PBMCs. The receptors shown here come from a woman aged 18-29 years in good health.

In this sample, this clonotype turned up many times. In DNA, the CDR3 is TGCGCCAGCAGCCATGGACAGACACTAGCCAAAAACATTCAGTACTTC. Translated: CASSHGQTLAKNIQYF. The chain is built from TRBV5-1 and TRBJ2-4, with TRBD1 as a possible D gene (6 bases). CDR3 length equals 16 residues. Germline CDR1 and CDR2: SGHRS and YFSETQ. The V end was cut by 4 bases, the J end by 0 bases, with 14 bases between.

This clonotype occurred a few times. V is TRBV7-8 and J is TRBJ2-3; 7 bases line up with TRBD2. This CDR3 region has 16 residues. V was pared by 7 bases and J by 4 bases, with 14 bases of the junction left unmatched. Germline assignment: CDR1 SGHVS and CDR2 FQNEAQ. CDR3 in DNA: TGTGCCAGCACCCCAGACGGGACTACCTACGCAGATACGCAGTATTTT. This sequence encodes CASTPDGTTYADTQYF.

This clonotype was found many times. The J gene is TRBJ2-2, the V gene TRBV20-1, with D perhaps matching TRBD2 (6 bases). CDR3 length: 16 residues. Looked up from germline, CDR1 is DFQATT and CDR2 is SNEGSKA (reference sequence). The V gene lost 0 bases and the J gene lost 1 base, with 12 bases spanning the gap. The CDR3 bases are TGCAGTGCTAGAGATCCTTTGCGGGAGAACACCGGGGAGCTGTTTTTT. This encodes CSARDPLRENTGELFF.

This clonotype was counted at least ten times. The CDR3 region is CASSERPGWEQYV. The CDR3 DNA reads as TGCGCCAGCAGCGAAAGACCGGGTTGGGAGCAGTACGTC. This chain uses TRBV5-1 with TRBJ2-7; D gene unclear. The V end lost 4 bases, the J end lost 7 bases, and 15 bases lay between the germline ends. Germline V CDR1 and CDR2: SGHRS, YFSETQ. The CDR3 contains 13 residues.

This clonotype was counted ten times or more. The chain uses TRBV12-3 or TRBV12-4 and TRBJ2-3, with D uncertain. The CDR3 length is 11 residues. V lost 6 bases and J 6 bases, leaving 7 bases between the germline ends. CDR3 nucleotides: TGTGCCAGCAGACGTGGGGATACGCAGTATTTT. Translation: CASRRGDTQYF.

This chain uses TRBV5-5 with TRBJ2-1, with D possibly matching TRBD2 (5 bases). From germline, CDR1 is SGHKS and CDR2 YYEKEE (reference sequence). The germline V and J ends were trimmed by 0 bases and 2 bases, with 9 bases remaining between them. This CDR3 contains 15 residues. The CDR3 bases are TGTGCCAGCAGCTTGGATGCGGGCACCTACAATGAGCAGTTCTTC. It specifies CASSLDAGTYNEQFF.

This chain joins TRBV7-6 and TRBJ2-2; 11 nucleotides line up with TRBD2. Trimming cost V 5 bases and J 4 bases; bases outside gene matches: 21. CDR3 length equals 21 residues. CDR1 and CDR2 from the germline V gene are SGHVS and FNYEAQ. CDR3 amino acids: CASSQLYLGVAGGIGTGELFF. The CDR3 nucleotides are TGTGCCAGCAGCCAACTCTATCTCGGAGTAGCGGGAGGGATAGGCACCGGGGAGCTGTTTTTT.

The chain recombines TRBV20-1 with TRBJ2-7; the D is unclear. Germline lookup yields CDR1 DFQATT and CDR2 SNEGSKA (reference sequence). This CDR3 contains 12 residues. V was pared by 3 bases and J by 1 base, with 7 bases between. This chain's CDR3 is CSARWNSYEQYV. Written as DNA, the CDR3 is TGCAGTGCTAGGTGGAATTCCTACGAGCAGTACGTC.

This chain connects TRBV11-3 to TRBJ2-1; D unresolved. The CDR3 length is 12 residues. V lost 4 bases, J lost 6 bases, and 7 bases lay in between. Germline V gene sequence: CDR1 SGHNT, CDR2 YENEEA. The CDR3 region has the DNA TGTGCCAGCAGCTCTCGTACCAATGAGCAGTTCTTC. Protein sequence: CASSSRTNEQFF.

This clonotype was seen repeatedly, ten times or more. The rearrangement uses TRBV20-1 and TRBJ2-4; D gene ambiguous. Looked up from germline, CDR1 is DFQATT and CDR2 is SNEGSKA (reference sequence). Trimming cost V 5 bases and J 0 bases, with 11 bases left between them. This CDR3 is built from 14 residues. CDR3 coding DNA: TGCAGTGCTCCCGAAGAGGTAGCCAAAAACATTCAGTACTTC. Protein: CSAPEEVAKNIQYF.

This clonotype was recorded a few times. Just one base apart from a much larger clone, this may be a read error. The J gene is TRBJ2-6, the V gene TRBV7-2, with 9 positions matching TRBD1. This CDR3 is built from 15 residues. The V gene's germline CDR1 is SGHTA and CDR2 FQGNSA. The V and J ends lost 6 bases and 2 bases, in that order; junction bases with no gene match: 2. The CDR3 loop reads CASSRQGAGANVLTF. In DNA form, the CDR3 reads TGTGCCAGCAGTCGACAGGGGGCTGGGGCCAACGTCCTGACTTTC.

This clonotype showed up just a few times. The chain joins TRBV29-1 to TRBJ2-7; D remains unclear. Per the germline V gene, CDR1 is SQVTM and CDR2 is ANQGSEA. V was shortened by 1 base and J by 5 bases, with 15 bases between the two germline ends. The CDR3 runs 14 residues. CDR3 sequence: CSVEVSPTLDEQYF. The CDR3 region has the DNA TGCAGCGTTGAAGTTTCACCAACATTGGACGAGCAGTACTTC.

This clonotype has a handful of counts. In nucleotides, the CDR3 is TGTGCCAGCAGCGCCGGGACAGGGAGTGAAAAACTGTTTTTT. Protein: CASSAGTGSEKLFF. The rearrangement joins TRBV7-9 to TRBJ1-4; 9 nucleotides match TRBD1. V shed 5 bases and J 7 bases; nucleotides not matched to a gene: 5. This CDR3 comprises 14 residues. Germline V gives CDR1 SEHNR, CDR2 FQNEAQ (reference sequence).

On this clonotype: This may be a read error, as it is one base from a much larger clone. The gene calls are TRBV11-1 and TRBJ1-3; TRBD1 agrees at 7 bases. V shed 2 bases, J shed 1 base, and the junction held 11 bases outside the gene matches. CDR1 SGHAT and CDR2 FQDESV come from the germline V gene (reference sequence). CDR3 length equals 18 residues. For the CDR3, the DNA is TGTGCCAGCAGCTTACCCAGGACAGGCGATTCATCTGGAAACACCATATATTTT. It encodes CASSLPRTGDSSGNTIYF. Complete variable domain (other parts from reference TRBV11-1 and TRBJ1-3): EAEVAQSPRYKITEKSQAVAFWCDPISGHATLYWYRQILGQGPELLVQFQDESVVDDSQLPKDRFSAERLKGVDSTLKIQPAELGDSAMYLCASSLPRTGDSSGNTIYFGEGSWLTVV.

This clonotype came up many times. V usage is TRBV7-2 and J usage is TRBJ2-7, with D perhaps TRBD1 (5 bases). Per germline, CDR1 SGHTA and CDR2 FQGNSA. V gave up 2 bases and J gave up 3 bases, with 8 bases separating them. The CDR3 length is 13 residues. For the CDR3, the DNA is TGTGCCAGCAGCTTACACAGGCACTACGAGCAGTACGTC. This codes for CASSLHRHYEQYV.

This chain connects TRBV2 to TRBJ2-2; D not resolved. This CDR3 comprises 14 residues. CDR1 and CDR2 (germline): SNHLY, FYNNEI. V dropped 3 bases and J dropped 0 bases, with 5 bases sitting between them. The CDR3 nucleotides are TGTGCCAGCAGTGACAGCACGAACACCGGGGAGCTGTTTTTT. This codes for CASSDSTNTGELFF.

This sequence joins TRBV7-7 and TRBJ2-2, with TRBD1 matching 10 bases. There are 14 residues in the CDR3. Germline V gene lookup returns CDR1 SSHAT and CDR2 FNYEAQ (reference sequence). The CDR3 loop is CAIPGQGIPGELFF. The CDR3 region has the DNA TGTGCAATCCCGGGACAGGGGATCCCCGGGGAGCTGTTTTTT. The whole variable domain, remainder taken from reference TRBV7-7 and TRBJ2-2, is GAGVSQSPRYKVTKRGQDVTLRCDPISSHATLYWYQQALGQGPEFLTYFNYEAQPDKSGLPSDRFSAERPEGSISTLTIQRTEQRDSAMYRCAIPGQGIPGELFFGEGSRLTVL.

This clonotype has a count of ten or more. This rearrangement joins TRBV28 to TRBJ2-1; the D gene is possibly TRBD2 (5 bases). Trimming removed 6 bases at V and 2 bases at J, with 14 bases between. This CDR3 comprises 15 residues. The germline V gene encodes CDR1 MDHEN and CDR2 SYDVKM. The CDR3 is CASRAAFLPYNEQFF. The CDR3 region has the DNA TGTGCCAGCAGAGCGGCCTTCCTCCCCTACAATGAGCAGTTCTTC.

In DNA form, the CDR3 reads TGTGCCAGCAACGTTGGAGCCTTGAGTGGCTCCTACGAGCAGTACTTC. Translation: CASNVGALSGSYEQYF. This chain joins TRBV28 and TRBJ2-7; D uncertain. The length of the CDR3 is 16 residues. CDR1 is MDHEN and CDR2 is SYDVKM in the germline V gene. The V and J ends lost 7 bases and 0 bases respectively, with 19 bases between them.

This clonotype showed up many times. This chain joins TRBV2 and TRBJ2-3; D unresolved. CDR1 is SNHLY and CDR2 is FYNNEI in the germline V gene. Deletions cut 11 bases from V and 1 base from J, with 22 bases between. The CDR3 extends over 16 amino acids. This CDR3 reads CARSVSASDGTDTQYF. The CDR3 DNA is TGTGCCCGGTCAGTCTCGGCGAGCGATGGCACAGATACGCAGTATTTT.

This clonotype was found a few times. The V and J genes are TRBV5-1 and TRBJ2-7; TRBD2 matches 11 bases. The V segment lost 1 base and the J segment 3 bases; nucleotides outside the gene matches: 3. The germline V gene encodes CDR1 SGHRS and CDR2 YFSETQ. The CDR3 totals 15 residues. The CDR3: CASSLTSGGGYEQYF. As DNA, the CDR3 is TGCGCCAGCAGCTTGACTAGCGGGGGAGGCTACGAGCAGTACTTC. Full variable domain (rest looked up from reference TRBV5-1 and TRBJ2-7): KAGVTQTPRYLIKTRGQQVTLSCSPISGHRSVSWYQQTPGQGLQFLFEYFSETQRNKGNFPGRFSGRQFSNSRSEMNVSTLELGDSALYLCASSLTSGGGYEQYFGPGTRLTVT.